This TCR beta chain was identified during a study of T cell changes during pregnancy in multiple sclerosis (dated by TCRdb to about 2019). Regarding the study in general: The study examined how the T cell repertoire changed over the course of pregnancy in women with multiple sclerosis.

This clone was detected only once. What antigen it recognizes has not been identified. No quality values exist for individual bases; no much larger clone is one base distant. V lost 2 bases and J lost 4 bases; the stretch between them is 11 bases long. The germline V gene (reference sequence) yields SGHNT for CDR1 and YYREEE for CDR2. The CDR3 spans 14 residues, from the cysteine through the phenylalanine. Only CDR3 DNA remains: 42 bases, in frame from the first base. Receptor amplification or capture employed the immunoSEQ multiplex PCR assay. Held by TCRdb, this immuneACCESS table contains in-frame sequences only and omits some clones. Under half of the omission traces to an unresolved V gene where checked; the cause of the rest is unknown. The sample records tens of thousands of clones, roughly 90% of which are singletons. Roughly 1.3% of the sample belongs to the ten largest clones.

This specimen consisted of peripheral blood, obtained in the second trimester of pregnancy. The rearrangement combines TRBV5-4 with TRBJ2-3, with TRBD2 perhaps the D gene, on 6 matching bases. The receptor was isolated from a female donor with multiple sclerosis, enrolled in a pregnancy study. In nucleotide form, the sequence is TGTGCCAGCAGCTTTGGCGGGATGGCAGATACGCAGTATTTT. It translates as CASSFGGMADTQYF.